Presented here are 20 T cell receptor beta chains from one specimen sequenced in a study of T cells in placental villitis. The immunoSEQ assay was v4. TCRdb keeps only in-frame clones here, not all; method: immunoSEQ multiplex PCR. Here the sample spans about 6,300 clones, around 80% being singletons. The sequencing sample was made of placental tissue containing maternal and fetal cells. The receptors shown here come from a human patient with infectious villitis; the placental T cells may come from both mother and fetus.

This sequence joins TRBV27 and TRBJ2-1; D perhaps matches TRBD2 (5 bases). Germline V gene sequence: CDR1 MNHEY, CDR2 SMNVEV (reference sequence). Trimming stripped 1 base from V and 1 base from J, with 17 bases between. The CDR3 length is 18 residues. CDR3 in amino acids: CASSLYFYWGDSYNEQFF. CDR3 sequence (DNA): TGTGCCAGCAGTTTATATTTTTATTGGGGAGATTCCTACAATGAGCAGTTCTTC.

This clone was detected a few times. This sequence joins TRBV4-2 and TRBJ2-7, with 12 bases that match TRBD2. Looked up from germline, CDR1 is LGHNA and CDR2 is YNFKEQ. The trim removed 5 bases at V and 0 bases at J, leaving 5 bases unmatched. This CDR3 has 16 amino acids. CDR3 sequence (DNA): TGTGCCAGCAGCAGACGACTAGCGGGGGACTCCTACGAGCAGTACTTC. This sequence encodes CASSRRLAGDSYEQYF.

This rearrangement joins TRBV6-2 or TRBV6-3 to TRBJ2-7, with D uncertain. The CDR3 totals 15 residues. CDR1 and CDR2 (germline): MNHEY, SVGEGT. Trimming stripped 2 bases from V and 1 base from J, with 12 bases between. CDR3 residues: CASSYKNIISYEQYF. The CDR3 DNA sequence: TGTGCCAGCAGTTACAAGAACATTATTTCCTACGAGCAGTACTTC.

DNA of the CDR3: TGTGCCAGTAGTGTCGCCCGCGGGACAGGAAGGCCCGAGCAGTACTTC. Amino acids: CASSVARGTGRPEQYF. The chain links TRBV19 to TRBJ2-7; 8 bases align to TRBD1. Losses at the gene ends were 5 bases for V and 6 bases for J; bases not matched to a gene: 15. Germline CDR1 LNHDA, CDR2 SQIVND (reference sequence). This CDR3 has 16 residues.

This clone was detected only once. V is TRBV7-9 and J is TRBJ1-2; no firm D call. The germline V gene has CDR1 SEHNR and CDR2 FQNEAQ (reference sequence). This CDR3 is 12 amino acids long. Trimming left V 1 base short and J 3 bases short, with 3 bases between. The DNA for the CDR3 is TGTGCCAGCAGCTTAGGGGACTATGGCTACACCTTC. This gives the protein CASSLGDYGYTF.

The sample holds one count of this clone. The CDR3 nucleotides read TGTGCCAGCAGGGATCCGGGACACGCGAACACCGGGGAGCTGTTTTTT. Its protein is CASRDPGHANTGELFF. This chain links TRBV6-4 with TRBJ2-2; maybe TRBD1 (6 bases). The germline CDR1 and CDR2 sequences are MRHNA and SNTAGT. This CDR3 has 16 residues. Trimming removed 6 bases at V and 0 bases at J, with 14 bases between.

This clone was observed a handful of times. The V call is TRBV12-3 or TRBV12-4, the J call TRBJ2-3; D is uncertain. The CDR3 is made up of 13 amino acids. With 5 bases removed from V and 2 bases from J, the gap between germline ends came to 8 bases. CDR3 region: CASSVRDTDTQYF. For the CDR3, the DNA is TGTGCCAGCAGTGTAAGGGACACAGATACGCAGTATTTT.

The chain carries TRBV9 and TRBJ1-2; D call uncertain. CDR1 SGDLS and CDR2 YYNGEE come from the germline V gene. The CDR3 contains 15 residues. The V end lost 0 bases, the J end lost 1 base, and 10 bases lay between the germline ends. CDR3 in amino acids: CASSVAGGLNYGYTF. CDR3 nucleotides: TGTGCCAGCAGCGTAGCTGGAGGACTTAACTATGGCTACACCTTC.

The chain joins TRBV4-1 to TRBJ2-1; 9 bases fit TRBD2. Germline CDR1 is MGHRA and CDR2 is YSYEKL. The V segment lost 4 bases and the J segment 7 bases; nucleotides outside the gene matches: 14. CDR3 length: 17 residues. CDR3 coding DNA: TGCGCCAGCAGCCGCTCTCTGGCGGGGGGGCTAGAGAATGAGCAGTTCTTC. It codes for CASSRSLAGGLENEQFF.

A note on this clone: Other DNA sequences within the sample encode an identical CDR3. The chain uses TRBV2 and TRBJ2-7; 7 bases are shared with TRBD1. Germline loops: CDR1 SNHLY, CDR2 FYNNEI. The CDR3 is 15 amino acids. V was clipped by 1 base and J by 0 bases; unmatched bases: 3. As DNA, the CDR3 is TGTGCCAGCAGTGAAGTGGCAGGGGGCTCCTACGAGCAGTACTTC. This codes for CASSEVAGGSYEQYF.

The gene calls are TRBV7-6 and TRBJ2-5; 7 bases fit TRBD1. Looked up from germline, CDR1 is SGHVS and CDR2 is FNYEAQ. V dropped 5 bases and J dropped 3; count of bases not matched to a gene: 6. The CDR3 length is 14 residues. CDR3 amino acids: CASSKTGQKETQYF. The CDR3 DNA sequence: TGTGCCAGCAGCAAAACGGGACAGAAAGAGACCCAGTACTTC.

The J gene is TRBJ2-5, the V gene TRBV9; D may match TRBD1 or TRBD2 (5 bases each). The V gene's germline CDR1 is SGDLS and CDR2 YYNGEE. V gave up 0 bases and J gave up 6 bases, with 21 bases separating them. The CDR3 has 17 residues. DNA of the CDR3: TGTGCCAGCAGCGTAGAAGGGTGGGGGATTTTTGCAAAGACCCAGTACTTC. Residues: CASSVEGWGIFAKTQYF.

V is TRBV28 and J is TRBJ2-1, with 7 bases fitting TRBD1. V was pared by 6 bases and J by 4 bases, with 9 bases of the junction left unmatched. The CDR3 sequence is 15 residues long. The germline gives CDR1 MDHEN, CDR2 SYDVKM. DNA for the CDR3: TGTGCCAGCAGCCACGACAGGGTTTTGTACAATGAGCAGTTCTTC. It encodes CASSHDRVLYNEQFF.

The genes are TRBV10-3 and TRBJ1-4; D is ambiguous. Germline CDR1 and CDR2: ENHRY and SYGVKD. V was trimmed by 0 bases and J by 5 bases, leaving 13 bases between them. This CDR3 contains 16 residues. The CDR3 sequence: CAISESILGMNEKLFF. Written as DNA, the CDR3 is TGTGCCATCAGTGAGTCGATTTTAGGGATGAATGAAAAACTGTTTTTT.

V usage is TRBV6-1 and J usage is TRBJ1-2, with D unresolved. CDR1 MNHNS and CDR2 SASEGT come from the germline V gene. The CDR3 runs 11 residues. The ends were cut back, 11 bases at V and 7 bases at J, with 14 bases in the middle. The CDR3 reads CAGGPGVGYTF. CDR3 nucleotide sequence: TGTGCCGGTGGTCCTGGGGTTGGCTACACCTTC.

For the CDR3, the DNA is TGTGCCACCAGTGATCCAATACAGGGAAAGGGCACCTACGAGCAGTACTTC. It encodes CATSDPIQGKGTYEQYF. This chain joins TRBV24-1 and TRBJ2-7; possibly TRBD1 for D (6 bases). Trimming shortened V by 3 bases and J by 2 bases, and 19 bases separated the two germline ends. The CDR3 loop spans 17 amino acids. Per germline, CDR1 KGHDR and CDR2 SFDVKD.

The gene calls are TRBV11-1 and TRBJ1-2; D call uncertain. With 6 bases removed from V and 3 bases from J, the gap between germline ends came to 5 bases. Germline V gene data show CDR1 as SGHAT and CDR2 as FQDESV (reference sequence). The length of the CDR3 is 11 residues. CDR3 in amino acids: CASRSDYGYTF. As DNA, the CDR3 is TGTGCCAGCAGGTCTGACTATGGCTACACCTTC. The full variable domain, in which reference TRBV11-1 and TRBJ1-2 provide the parts outside the CDR3, is EAEVAQSPRYKITEKSQAVAFWCDPISGHATLYWYRQILGQGPELLVQFQDESVVDDSQLPKDRFSAERLKGVDSTLKIQPAELGDSAMYLCASRSDYGYTFGSGTRLTVV.

This sequence joins TRBV7-9 and TRBJ1-4, with D possibly matching TRBD1 (5 bases). Trimming removed 3 bases from V and 4 bases from J, with 6 bases in between. Germline V gene sequence: CDR1 SEHNR, CDR2 FQNEAQ (reference sequence). The CDR3 loop spans 13 amino acids. CDR3 nucleotides: TGTGCCAGCAGCTTCAGGGATAATGAAAAACTGTTTTTT. It translates to CASSFRDNEKLFF. Supplemented by reference TRBV7-9 and TRBJ1-4, the full variable domain reads DTGVSQNPRHKITKRGQNVTFRCDPISEHNRLYWYRQTLGQGPEFLTYFQNEAQLEKSRLLSDRFSAERPKGSFSTLEIQRTEQGDSAMYLCASSFRDNEKLFFGSGTQLSVL.

The chain uses TRBV4-3 and TRBJ1-4, with 8 bases aligning to TRBD1. The CDR3 is 16 amino acids. V trimming: 5 bases; J trimming: 7 bases; junction bases outside the gene matches: 12. Germline V gene data show CDR1 as LGHNA and CDR2 as YSLEER. CDR3 DNA: TGCGCCAGCAGCTTAAGATCGGTACAGGGGGGTGAAAAACTGTTTTTT. This gives the protein CASSLRSVQGGEKLFF.

This clone was counted once. The chain recombines TRBV2 with TRBJ2-1; 10 bases are shared with TRBD2. The germline gives CDR1 SNHLY, CDR2 FYNNEI. V was clipped by 7 bases and J by 7 bases; unmatched bases: 7. The CDR3 runs 14 residues. The CDR3 DNA sequence: TGTGCCAGCAACACAGCGGGGGGGCTAAATGAGCAGTTCTTC. Translated, it gives CASNTAGGLNEQFF.